This T cell receptor beta chain originates from a study of radiation and T cells in renal cell carcinoma. Study-level findings and limits: Irradiated tumors held more dominant CDR3 motifs than control tumors. In nephrectomy-only tumors, top 100 clonotypes averaged around 45%, versus 54% irradiated.

Data came from immunoSEQ multiplex PCR; TCRdb stores just in-frame clones and leaves some out. This table has 10,000 to 15,000 clones, roughly a third appearing once. The treatment denotes: 15 Gy SBRT to primary tumor, nephrectomy 4 weeks later. This CDR3 has 13 amino acids. Germline lookup yields CDR1 WSHSY and CDR2 SAAADI. V shed 8 bases and J shed 4 bases, with 14 bases lying between them. This clone was found a few times. The target antigen is unknown. The sample was tumor tissue, taken from a patient whose treatment included radiotherapy and nephrectomy. The TCR was taken from a man in his sixties with renal cell carcinoma. This chain uses TRBV10-2 with TRBJ1-2; D not resolved. This chain's CDR3 is CASGEASAYGYTF. As DNA, the CDR3 is TGCGCCAGCGGGGAGGCGTCAGCCTATGGCTACACCTTC.